Below, one T cell receptor (beta chain) is given with its context. Its antigen is not known. There were TCR beta CDR3 regions amplified from RNA transcripts. HTBI primers were the set used in a first-round RT-PCR of the TCR CDR3. One entry per CDR3 protein results from TCRdb running MiXCR on the multiplex PCR reads. In the table there are 650,000 to 700,000 distinct CDR3 sequences, approximately 15% of which are singletons. The data were taken from a study of T cells in Graves' hyperthyroidism and ophthalmopathy. The CDR3 length is 13 residues. The germline V gene encodes CDR1 SGHVS and CDR2 FNYEAQ. The V end was cut by 0 bases, the J end by 4 bases, with 7 bases between. Study-level results: Ophthalmopathy, which appeared later, was predicted by the model a median approximately 6.7 months before onset.

Sequenced sample: blood. The sequence came from a man over 45 with Graves' hyperthyroidism. This sequence joins TRBV7-6 and TRBJ2-7; D unclear. CDR3 in amino acids: CASSLATQYEQYF. The CDR3 coding sequence is TGTGCCAGCAGCTTAGCCACCCAATACGAGCAGTACTTC.